A single sample gave rise to the 16 T cell receptor beta chains below, sequenced in a study of T cells in Graves' hyperthyroidism and ophthalmopathy. RNA transcripts were the template for amplifying TCR beta CDR3 regions. The HTBI primer set drove a first-round RT-PCR of the TCR CDR3. In TCRdb, the multiplex PCR reads were re-called with MiXCR into one record per CDR3 protein. Of some 550,000 distinct CDR3 sequences detected, about 20% appear once; the ten largest clones hold around 27%. The sample comprised blood. The receptor source for this set is a young man with Graves' hyperthyroidism.

The chain has TRBV29-1 and TRBJ1-1; maybe TRBD1 (6 bases). The CDR3 is 14 residues long. Trimming left V 4 bases short and J 3 bases short, with 15 bases between. Germline values: CDR1 SQVTM, CDR2 ANQGSEA. Here the CDR3 reads CSVGAWDKDTEAFF. DNA of the CDR3: TGCAGCGTTGGGGCGTGGGACAAGGACACTGAAGCTTTCTTT.

This clonotype was observed many times. J is TRBJ2-5 and V is TRBV13, with D possibly matching TRBD1 (5 bases). Germline values: CDR1 PRHDT, CDR2 FYEKMQ (reference sequence). V was cut by 3 bases and J by 7 bases, with 15 bases left in between. This CDR3 region has 14 residues. The DNA for the CDR3 is TGTGCCAGCAGCTTCCAGGGTCACGGGCGGACCCAGTACTTC. Its protein product is CASSFQGHGRTQYF.

The gene calls are TRBV6-1 and TRBJ2-2, with TRBD1 identical over 9 bases. In germline, CDR1 is MNHNS, CDR2 SASEGT. Trimming took 7 bases from V and 5 from J; bases not matched to a gene: 5. The CDR3 has 14 residues. This CDR3 reads CASNKGQGTGELFF. In nucleotides, the CDR3 is TGTGCCAGCAACAAGGGACAGGGAACCGGGGAGCTGTTTTTT.

This clonotype was seen ten or more times. The chain joins TRBV15 to TRBJ1-2, with 7 bases lining up with TRBD1. There are 17 residues in the CDR3. V trimming: 0 bases; J trimming: 2 bases; junction bases outside the gene matches: 9. Germline V gene data show CDR1 as LNHNV and CDR2 as YYDKDF (reference sequence). This chain's CDR3 is CATSRDRGDSENYGYTF. DNA of the CDR3: TGTGCCACCAGCAGAGATCGGGGGGACAGCGAGAACTATGGCTACACCTTC.

This clonotype was detected many times. This rearrangement joins TRBV5-1 to TRBJ1-2; 8 bases map to TRBD1. Per germline, CDR1 SGHRS and CDR2 YFSETQ. The CDR3 sequence is 14 residues long. V was pared by 5 bases and J by 7 bases, with 10 bases of the junction left unmatched. CDR3 nucleotide sequence: TGCGCCAGCAGTTCCGGGACAGGTCTCAGTGGCTACACCTTC. Protein product: CASSSGTGLSGYTF.

This clonotype was seen more than once but under ten times. This chain uses TRBV9 with TRBJ1-3; a possible D gene is TRBD1 (5 bases). The CDR3 extends over 14 amino acids. The germline gives CDR1 SGDLS, CDR2 YYNGEE. Trimming shortened V by 3 bases and J by 3 bases, and 10 bases separated the two germline ends. Here the CDR3 reads CASSGGEGGNTIYF. In DNA, the CDR3 is TGTGCCAGCAGCGGAGGGGAGGGTGGAAACACCATATATTTT. The complete variable domain, with remaining parts taken from reference TRBV9 and TRBJ1-3, reads DSGVTQTPKHLITATGQRVTLRCSPRSGDLSVYWYQQSLDQGLQFLIQYYNGEERAKGNILERFSAQQFPDLHSELNLSSLELGDSALYFCASSGGEGGNTIYFGEGSWLTVV.

The CDR3 DNA follows: TGTGCCAGCAGTTCGGGACTAGCCCCAGATACGCAGTATTTT. It encodes CASSSGLAPDTQYF. J is TRBJ2-3 and V is TRBV12-3 or TRBV12-4; TRBD2 aligns across 9 bases. Unmatched junction bases numbered 3, after V lost 4 bases and J lost 4 bases. The CDR3 extends over 14 amino acids.

This clonotype was counted at least ten times. CDR3 sequence (DNA): TGTGCCAGCATGTGGCGAAGCTATGGCTACACCTTC. It yields the protein CASMWRSYGYTF. The V gene is TRBV6-1, the J gene TRBJ1-2; D not resolved. This CDR3 has 12 residues. CDR1 MNHNS and CDR2 SASEGT come from the germline V gene. V lost 7 bases to trimming and J lost 4 bases, with 10 bases between them.

The V gene is TRBV28, the J gene TRBJ1-1; no definite D call. Germline CDR1 and CDR2: MDHEN and SYDVKM. Trimming cost V 1 base and J 6 bases, with 6 bases left between them. The CDR3 totals 12 residues. In DNA, the CDR3 is TGTGCCAGCAGTTTATATGAGTCTGAAGCTTTCTTT. Translation gives CASSLYESEAFF.

This clonotype occurred many times. The V gene is TRBV28, the J gene TRBJ2-7, with D hard to call. Germline loops: CDR1 MDHEN, CDR2 SYDVKM. CDR3 length equals 12 residues. V lost 2 bases and J lost 7, with 9 bases in between. Here the CDR3 DNA reads TGTGCCAGCAGTTTAACACCGACAGAGCAGTACTTC. This codes for CASSLTPTEQYF.

With respect to this clonotype: Since no conserved phenylalanine or tryptophan closes the CDR3, a read error is the likely cause. This chain links TRBV28 with TRBJ1-5; no firm D call. CDR3 length equals 13 residues. Germline V CDR1 and CDR2: MDHEN, SYDVKM. V lost 6 bases, J lost 4 bases, and 10 bases lay in between. CDR3 coding DNA: TGTGCCAGCAGGTTGGGAATTAATCAGCCCCAGCATTTG. Translation: CASRLGINQPQHL.

This chain connects TRBV28 to TRBJ2-7, with D possibly being TRBD2 (6 bases). Germline CDR1 and CDR2: MDHEN and SYDVKM. CDR3 length equals 14 residues. Trimming shortened V by 5 bases and J by 3 bases, and 14 bases separated the two germline ends. The CDR3 DNA is TGTGCCAGCAGTCCCTCCGGGAGATACTACGAGCAGTACTTC. This translates into CASSPSGRYYEQYF.

At least ten counts were recorded for this clonotype. This chain uses TRBV28 with TRBJ1-2; 9 bases agree with TRBD1. This CDR3 spans 16 amino acids. CDR1 is MDHEN and CDR2 is SYDVKM in the germline V gene. After removal of 1 base from V and 2 bases from J, the junction contained 5 bases not matched to a gene. The chain's CDR3 is CASSLSWTGANYGYTF. For the CDR3, the DNA is TGTGCCAGCAGTTTATCGTGGACAGGGGCGAACTATGGCTACACCTTC.

The rearrangement uses TRBV2 and TRBJ1-1; weak D call: TRBD1 (5 bases). Germline CDR1 is SNHLY and CDR2 is FYNNEI. This CDR3 has 14 amino acids. The V end lost 4 bases, the J end lost 3 bases, and 12 bases lay between the germline ends. The DNA for the CDR3 is TGTGCCAGCAGTGTAGGGGTAGGGGACACTGAAGCTTTCTTT. The encoded protein is CASSVGVGDTEAFF.

The chain couples TRBV6-1 to TRBJ2-5; 9 nucleotides line up with TRBD1. The length of the CDR3 is 15 residues. CDR1 is MNHNS, CDR2 SASEGT, per germline. Germline trimming cut 6 bases from V and 4 bases from J; bases unmatched to any gene: 9. The CDR3 DNA reads as TGTGCCAGCAGAGCCCCGACAGGGGGGGTAGAGACCCAGTACTTC. Translated, it gives CASRAPTGGVETQYF.

This clonotype was seen many times. The chain joins TRBV2 to TRBJ1-1; a possible D gene is TRBD1 (5 bases). The CDR3 length is 13 residues. The germline V gene has CDR1 SNHLY and CDR2 FYNNEI. Trimming shortened V by 8 bases and J by 0 bases, and 10 bases separated the two germline ends. The CDR3 loop reads CASGGTMNTEAFF. DNA of the CDR3: TGTGCCAGCGGGGGGACCATGAACACTGAAGCTTTCTTT.